One sample yielded the 29 T cell receptor beta chains listed below, sequenced in a study of tumor-infiltrating lymphocytes in primary liver carcinoma (dated by TCRdb to about 2017). Total RNA and DNA were co-extracted from 20-30 mg of bulk tissue with the AllPrep DNA/RNA mini kit, without cell sorting. TCRdb shows the sequencer as Illumina HiSeq 2500. Using a constant-region primer and ProtoScript II reverse transcriptase, TCRbeta-specific cDNA was reverse-transcribed from 500 to 650 ng total RNA. Construction of the TCRbeta libraries relied on three nested rounds of multiplex PCR, following a slightly modified ARM-PCR procedure. Each of the first two PCR rounds ran for approximately 10 cycles using multiplex TRBV1-TRBV30 forward primers together with a Cbeta reverse primer. TCRdb handled the public reads itself, with Q25 trimming in fastp and clone calling in MiXCR, and kept productive beta chains. All rows with the same CDR3 protein become a single entry with the most common DNA and genes. The sample includes about 120,000 distinct CDR3 sequences, with 55% to 75% observed a single time. Of the sample, approximately 9.9% falls within the top ten clones.

The sequencing input was liver tumor tissue from sampling region 1. The sample's cell subset or site label, decoded: tumor region T1, superior pole. The receptors derive from a woman in her fifties or sixties with primary liver carcinoma and hepatitis B virus infection.

The chain links TRBV11-1 to TRBJ2-7; D uncertain. Germline V gene lookup returns CDR1 SGHAT and CDR2 FQDESV (reference sequence). The CDR3 runs 14 residues. V was shortened by 5 bases and J by 2 bases, with 13 bases between the two germline ends. In DNA form, the CDR3 reads TGTGCCAGCAGCGGGAAGGGTGTCACCTACGAGCAGTACTTC. Translated: CASSGKGVTYEQYF.

A remark on this clonotype: A junction end diverges from the germline sequence, so it may reflect a read error. The chain is built from TRBV29-1 and TRBJ2-5; 7 bases agree with TRBD1. Per the germline V gene, CDR1 is SQVTM and CDR2 is ANQGSEA. There are 15 residues in the CDR3. The CDR3 DNA reads TGCAGCGTTGAAGGCCCGACAGGGTCCACAGAGACACAGTACTTC. As protein: CSVEGPTGSTETQYF.

For this clonotype: Sequence at one end of the junction differs from germline and may be a read error. This chain links TRBV11-2 with TRBJ1-3; D is perhaps TRBD1 (6 bases). CDR3 size: 18 residues. CDR1 SGHAT and CDR2 FQNNGV come from the germline V gene. The CDR3 here is CASSLVSVRGSSGKTIYF. DNA of the CDR3: TGTGCCAGCAGCTTAGTGTCCGTGAGGGGGAGCTCTGGAAAGACCATATATTTT.

This clonotype was seen ten or more times. V gene TRBV11-2 combines with J gene TRBJ2-3, with 8 bases matching TRBD2. Germline V lookup: CDR1 SGHAT, CDR2 FQNNGV. The CDR3 sequence is 17 residues long. The V and J ends lost 3 bases and 2 bases, in that order; junction bases with no gene match: 10. CDR3 sequence reads: CASSFRTSPSNTDTQYF. The DNA for the CDR3 is TGTGCCAGCAGCTTTAGGACTAGCCCGTCTAACACAGATACGCAGTATTTT.

About this clonotype: Germline is not matched at one junction end, which may reflect a read error. V gene TRBV29-1 combines with J gene TRBJ2-3; 9 bases are shared with TRBD2. CDR3 length: 14 amino acids. Germline V gives CDR1 SQVTM, CDR2 ANQGSEA. CDR3 DNA sequence: TGTGGCGTTGAGGGCGGGAGGGCCACAGATACGCAGTATTTT. Its translation: CGVEGGRATDTQYF.

On this clonotype itself: A clone one base away is much larger, so this may be a read error. The chain recombines TRBV6-6 with TRBJ1-5; TRBD1 might be the D (5 bases). The CDR3 length is 14 residues. Per germline, CDR1 MNHNY and CDR2 SVGAGI (reference sequence). This CDR3 is CTSSRGGSNQPQHF. The CDR3 DNA is TGTACCAGCAGTAGGGGCGGTAGCAATCAGCCCCAGCATTTT.

Comment on this clonotype: An end of the junction does not agree with germline; a read error may underlie this. V gene TRBV11-2 combines with J gene TRBJ2-7; TRBD2 matches 7 bases. There are 13 residues in the CDR3. Looked up from germline, CDR1 is SGHAT and CDR2 is FQNNGV. The CDR3 DNA is TGTGCCAGTAGCTTAACTGGCGGGAGTGAGCAGTACTTC. It encodes CASSLTGGSEQYF.

This clonotype came up once. The chain employs TRBV11-3 and TRBJ1-2, with D possibly TRBD1 on 6 matching bases. CDR3 length equals 14 residues. V was shortened by 6 bases and J by 4 bases, with 15 bases between the two germline ends. CDR1 is SGHNT, CDR2 YENEEA, per germline. The CDR3 nucleotides read TGTGCCAGCAGTGCCGGGGGCTATGGCTATGGCTACACCTTC. Its translation: CASSAGGYGYGYTF.

About this clonotype: This sequence may be a read error, since a much larger clone differs from it by one base. The chain joins TRBV6-6 to TRBJ1-5; no clear D. The CDR3 spans 17 residues. The germline gives CDR1 MNHNY, CDR2 SVGAGI (reference sequence). CDR3 region: CANSYQSMTVTRQPQHF. The CDR3 DNA sequence: TGTGCCAACAGTTACCAATCGATGACTGTTACGAGGCAGCCCCAGCATTTT.

This chain joins TRBV5-1 and TRBJ2-2, with D perhaps assigned TRBD1 or TRBD2 (6 bases each). The CDR3 runs 16 residues. V lost 0 bases and J 5 bases, leaving 14 bases between the germline ends. From germline, CDR1 is SGHRS and CDR2 YFSETQ. CDR3 sequence reads: CASSLAGGTWTGELFF. The CDR3 region has the DNA TGCGCCAGCAGCTTGGCCGGCGGGACATGGACCGGGGAGCTGTTTTTT.

This rearrangement joins TRBV29-1 to TRBJ2-7; possibly TRBD1 for D (5 bases). Deletions cut 2 bases from V and 0 bases from J, with 11 bases between. The germline V gene encodes CDR1 SQVTM and CDR2 ANQGSEA. This CDR3 comprises 14 residues. The CDR3 region is CSVELTETSYEQYF. The CDR3 coding sequence is TGCAGCGTTGAACTGACAGAGACCTCCTACGAGCAGTACTTC.

As to this clonotype: Given a much more abundant clone one base away, this may be a read error. This rearrangement joins TRBV7-8 to TRBJ2-7; perhaps TRBD1 as D (5 bases). This CDR3 region has 15 residues. Per the germline V gene, CDR1 is SGHVS and CDR2 is FQNEAQ. V gave up 6 bases and J gave up 5 bases, with 20 bases separating them. CDR3 sequence: CASRSELGVWDEQYF. DNA for the CDR3: TGTGCCAGCAGGTCAGAGTTAGGGGTCTGGGACGAGCAGTACTTC.

Remarks on this clonotype: Since no conserved phenylalanine or tryptophan closes the CDR3, a read error is the likely cause. It is unclear where the CDR3 begins or ends on the DNA, so no DNA is shown, and the CDR3 is as TCRdb lists it. The chain uses TRBV11-2 and TRBJ2-1; no DNA check was done on the table's D call, TRBD2. The CDR3 is 16 amino acids long, termini counted. Per germline, CDR1 SGHAT and CDR2 FQNNGV. The CDR3 loop reads CASSYGTSGGYNEQSS.

Details on this clonotype: A read error may be the cause here, since a much bigger clone is one base away. This chain uses TRBV10-2 with TRBJ2-1; no clear D. Per germline, CDR1 WSHSY and CDR2 SAAADI. CDR3 size: 11 residues. The CDR3 region is CGSSDRREQFF. In DNA form, the CDR3 reads TGCGGCAGCAGTGATAGGCGTGAGCAGTTCTTC.

As regards this clonotype: Given a much more abundant clone one base away, this may be a read error. The rearrangement links TRBV6-5 to TRBJ2-1; the match to TRBD1 covers 7 bases. Germline CDR1 MNHEY, CDR2 SVGAGI. The CDR3 runs to 14 residues. CDR3 sequence (DNA): TGTGCCAGCAGTTACGATGGGACAGCTAATGAGCACTTCTTC. Translated: CASSYDGTANEHFF.

Notes on this clonotype: Compared with germline, one end of the junction differs, possibly owing to a read error. The rearrangement uses TRBV7-9 and TRBJ1-4, with unresolved D. The CDR3 spans 13 residues. CDR1 SEHNR and CDR2 FQNEAQ come from the germline V gene (reference sequence). Here the CDR3 reads CSSKFGPNEELFF. The CDR3 DNA reads TGTTCCAGCAAATTCGGCCCTAATGAAGAACTGTTTTTT.

Concerning this clonotype itself: Germline is not matched at one junction end, which may reflect a read error. V gene TRBV11-1 combines with J gene TRBJ2-3, with 7 bases lining up with TRBD2. In germline, CDR1 is SGHAT, CDR2 FQDESV (reference sequence). This CDR3 spans 14 amino acids. The CDR3 bases are TGTGCCAGCAGCTTGAGGCGACGCGCGGGAGAGTCTCACTTT. This encodes CASSLRRRAGESHF.

The V gene is TRBV11-1, the J gene TRBJ1-1, with D unclear. From germline, CDR1 is SGHAT and CDR2 FQDESV (reference sequence). V lost 6 bases, J lost 4 bases, and 12 bases lay in between. The CDR3 runs 13 residues. The CDR3 sequence: CASSAYKSTEAFF. The CDR3 coding sequence is TGTGCCAGCAGTGCTTACAAGAGCACTGAAGCTTTCTTT.

As regards this clonotype: A read error may produce the germline difference seen at one junction end. The chain is built from TRBV11-2 and TRBJ2-2; maybe TRBD2 (6 bases). Germline CDR1 reads SGHAT; CDR2 reads FQNNGV. This CDR3 region has 16 residues. CDR3 in DNA: TGTGCCAGCAGCTTTAATAGGGCTAGCGTGAACTGGGAGCTGGTTTTT. This gives the protein CASSFNRASVNWELVF.

The chain links TRBV28 to TRBJ1-4; D might be TRBD1 (6 bases). The V end was cut by 6 bases, the J end by 6 bases, with 11 bases between. CDR3 length: 13 residues. Germline V CDR1 and CDR2: MDHEN, SYDVKM. The CDR3 DNA reads TGTGCCAGCAGATCACAGGGAGATGAAAAACTGTTTTTT. Translating it yields CASRSQGDEKLFF.

Points on this clonotype: This may be a read error, as it is one base from a much larger clone. The V call is TRBV6-5, the J call TRBJ1-6; TRBD1 is a possible D gene (6 bases). CDR1 and CDR2 (germline): MNHEY, SVGAGI. The CDR3 runs to 15 residues. The CDR3 sequence is CVSSYRIQGTSPLHF. The CDR3 DNA reads as TGTGTCAGCAGTTATCGTATCCAGGGGACTTCACCCCTCCACTTT.

About this clonotype itself: Germline and junction disagree at one end, which may indicate a read error. The CDR3 DNA reads as TGTGCCAGCAGCTTCGGGACAGGGGTTGGTTATGGTTACACCTTC. Translation gives CASSFGTGVGYGYTF. The chain recombines TRBV7-9 with TRBJ1-2; TRBD1 matches 10 bases. Germline values: CDR1 SEHNR, CDR2 FQNEAQ (reference sequence). CDR3 length: 15 amino acids. Together with reference TRBV7-9 and TRBJ1-2, the CDR3 gives the full variable domain: DTGVSQNPRHKITKRGQNVTFRCDPISEHNRLYWYRQTLGQGPEFLTYFQNEAQLEKSRLLSDRFSAERPKGSFSTLEIQRTEQGDSAMYLCASSFGTGVGYGYTFGSGTRLTVV.

The chain has TRBV24-1 and TRBJ2-1, with 8 bases that match TRBD2. The CDR3 length is 14 residues. Germline CDR1 reads KGHDR; CDR2 reads SFDVKD. The V and J ends lost 10 bases and 2 bases, in that order; junction bases with no gene match: 6. The CDR3, as DNA: TGTGCCACTAGCGGGGAATCCCCCTACAATGAGCAGTTCTTC. It specifies CATSGESPYNEQFF.

About this clonotype itself: An end of the junction differs from the germline gene, which may be a read error. The chain joins TRBV29-1 to TRBJ2-2, with 7 nucleotides matching TRBD2. The CDR3 spans 14 residues. CDR1 and CDR2 (germline): SQVTM, ANQGSEA. CDR3 in amino acids: CSVGGTNATGELFF. In DNA, the CDR3 is TGCAGCGTTGGTGGGACTAACGCCACCGGGGAGCTCTTTTTT.

The table lists this clonotype with many counts. The rearrangement links TRBV6-1 to TRBJ1-2, with D perhaps matching TRBD1 (5 bases). CDR3 length: 15 amino acids. Trimming took off 0 bases at V and 4 bases at J, with 12 bases between the two ends. In germline, CDR1 is MNHNS, CDR2 SASEGT. The DNA of the CDR3 is TGTGCCAGCAGTGAAGCGGACTCAGGGTCCTATGGCTACACCTTC. As protein: CASSEADSGSYGYTF.

This clonotype was observed a single time. Since a much larger clone is just one base distant, this may be a read error. The rearrangement links TRBV12-3 or TRBV12-4 to TRBJ2-5, with D maybe TRBD2 (5 bases). V lost 4 bases to trimming and J lost 2 bases, with 14 bases between them. The CDR3 contains 15 residues. The DNA for the CDR3 is TGTGCCAGCAGTTGGAGAGGGAAAGGGCAAGAGACCCAGTACTTC. Amino acid sequence: CASSWRGKGQETQYF.

With regard to this clonotype: A much bigger clone sits one base away, suggesting this may be a read error. This chain links TRBV12-3 or TRBV12-4 with TRBJ2-7; 8 nucleotides line up with TRBD1. The CDR3 loop spans 12 amino acids. The CDR3 protein is CTSSRTGHEQYF. CDR3 in DNA: TGTACCAGCAGTAGGACAGGGCACGAGCAGTACTTC.

Details on this clonotype: A much larger clone differs by one base, so this may be a read error. The V and J genes are TRBV6-5 and TRBJ1-5, with no clear D. V lost 5 bases, J lost 10 bases, and 15 bases lay in between. Germline CDR1 MNHEY, CDR2 SVGAGI. This CDR3 contains 13 residues. CDR3 sequence: CASSGLGGHPQHF. The CDR3 region has the DNA TGTGCCAGCAGTGGTCTTGGCGGGCACCCCCAGCATTTT.

The genes are TRBV11-2 and TRBJ2-5; D call uncertain. The end of the DNA aligns better with TRBJ2-1, so the J call may be wrong. CDR3 length: 14 amino acids. Germline-derived CDR1 and CDR2 are SGHAT and FQNNGV. CDR3 sequence: CASIVGFTQETQFF. CDR3 bases: TGTGCCAGCATCGTAGGATTCACCCAGGAGACCCAGTTCTTC.